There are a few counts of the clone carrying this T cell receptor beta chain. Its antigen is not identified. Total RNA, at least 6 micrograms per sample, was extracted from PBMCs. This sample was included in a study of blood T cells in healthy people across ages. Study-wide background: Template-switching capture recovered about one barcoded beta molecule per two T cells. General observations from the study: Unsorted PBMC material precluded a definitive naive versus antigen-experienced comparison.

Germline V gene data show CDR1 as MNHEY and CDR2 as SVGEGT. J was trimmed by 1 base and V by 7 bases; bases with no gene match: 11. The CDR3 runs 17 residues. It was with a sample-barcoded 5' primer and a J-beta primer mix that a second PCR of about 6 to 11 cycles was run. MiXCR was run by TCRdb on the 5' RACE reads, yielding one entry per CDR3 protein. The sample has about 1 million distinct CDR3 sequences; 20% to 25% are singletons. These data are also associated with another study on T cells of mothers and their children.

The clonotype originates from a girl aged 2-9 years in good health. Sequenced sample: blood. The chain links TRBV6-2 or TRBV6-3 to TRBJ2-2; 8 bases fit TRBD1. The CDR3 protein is CASNNPGGGVNTGELFF. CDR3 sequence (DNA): TGTGCCAGCAACAACCCAGGGGGCGGGGTGAACACCGGGGAGCTGTTTTTT.